One T cell receptor beta chain is described in this entry. Per the original methods: Reference gene primer amplification in the assay estimated nucleated cell counts. This table comes from immunoSEQ multiplex PCR, and its TCRdb copy is limited to in-frame clones, with some not included. V and J calls plus clone size are reproduced from that table; the DNA served to infer D and trimming. This sample has more than 70,000 clones, with just over 90% found just once. The CDR3 consists of 15 residues. V lost 5 bases to trimming and J lost 7 bases; unmatched junction nucleotides: 9. Germline V lookup: CDR1 MNHEY, CDR2 SVGAGI. The sample is drawn from a study of blood T cell repertoires in COVID-19. Study details: Samples of COVID-19 (acute and convalescent) were obtained from the United States, Italy and Spain. Sample material is recorded as cDNA or gDNA derived from T cells, B-cell-depleted T cells, or PBMCs.

The V and J genes are TRBV6-5 and TRBJ1-5; 9 bases line up with TRBD1. Sequences were obtained from peripheral blood. This clonotype originated in a woman aged 50 to 60 in a cohort sampled during active COVID-19. Here the CDR3 reads CASSTGTGPSQPQHF. DNA for the CDR3: TGTGCCAGCAGTACCGGGACAGGGCCCTCCCAGCCCCAGCATTTT.